Listed below are T cell receptor beta chains from one sample, sequenced in a study of shared clonotypes between healthy human individuals. Assay: immunoSEQ multiplex PCR; the TCRdb copy retains only in-frame clones and omits some. The table shows 1.5 million to 2.5 million clones, with about 95% occurring only once. Sequencing was performed on naive CD8+ T cells sorted from blood. These receptors all come from a man aged 18 to 29 in good health. The CDR3 runs from the conserved cysteine through the conserved F or W. The D gene is left open where the match is weak. Size is stated for part of the rows, as once, few or many counts, or as a class when the clone is expanded.

d_call,j_call,clone_size,v_call,cdr3_nt,cdr3_aa
TRBD2,TRBJ2-7,.,TRBV7-9,TGTGCCAGCAGCCCCCGGACTAGCGCGATTGACGAGCAGTACTTC,CASSPRTSAIDEQYF
TRBD1,TRBJ2-2,.,TRBV25-1,TGTGCCAGCAGGCCCGCCAAGGGACAGGGCACCGGGGAGCTGTTTTTT,CASRPAKGQGTGELFF
.,TRBJ2-5,.,TRBV7-2,TGTGCCAGCAGCTTAGTCATTCACGGGGACCTATACTTC,CASSLVIHGDLYF
.,TRBJ1-2,once,TRBV6-5,TGTGCCAGCAGTTACAGTCCGCTACCTAACTATGGCTACACCTTC,CASSYSPLPNYGYTF
TRBD1,TRBJ1-5,.,TRBV13,TGTGCCAGCAGCATCAGGGGGGGCAATCAGCCCCAGCATTTT,CASSIRGGNQPQHF
.,TRBJ2-5,.,TRBV5-6,TGTGCCAGCAGCTTGGTTGGAGAAGAGACCCAGTACTTC,CASSLVGEETQYF
TRBD2,TRBJ2-3,.,TRBV25-1,TGTGCCAGCAGGAGGGGGACTAGCGGGAGCGCCACAGATACGCAGTATTTT,CASRRGTSGSATDTQYF
TRBD2,TRBJ2-7,.,TRBV4-3,TGCGCCAGCAGCCAAGGGACAGCGGGAGGTACCGAGCAGTACTTC,CASSQGTAGGTEQYF
.,TRBJ2-7,.,TRBV2,TGTGCCGTCCAAGGTGAAAGGGTAGACTCCTACGAGCAGTACTTC,CAVQGERVDSYEQYF
TRBD2,TRBJ2-1,.,TRBV6-5,TGTGCCAGCAAGGGGCTAGCGGGAGATAATGAGCAGTTCTTC,CASKGLAGDNEQFF
TRBD2,TRBJ2-3,.,TRBV5-8,TGTGCCAGCAGCTCCGGACTAGCGGAGGAGGATACGCAGTATTTT,CASSSGLAEEDTQYF
.,TRBJ1-6,.,TRBV5-4,TGTGCCAGCAGCTTGTCGGGGGGAATCGGTTCACCCCTCCACTTT,CASSLSGGIGSPLHF
TRBD1,TRBJ2-7,.,TRBV19,TGTGCCAGTAGCTCTATACAAGGGACAGGGAAATCCTACGAGCAGTACTTC,CASSSIQGTGKSYEQYF
TRBD1,TRBJ1-4,.,TRBV7-9,TGTGCCAGCAGCTCAACCACGGACAGGGAGGCTGAAAAACTGTTTTTT,CASSSTTDREAEKLFF
.,TRBJ2-1,.,TRBV11-2,TGTGCCAGCAGCTTAGCCCCTAGCGTGAGGTCCTACAATGAGCAGTTCTTC,CASSLAPSVRSYNEQFF
TRBD2,TRBJ2-2,.,TRBV7-6,TGTGCCAGCAGCTGGGGACTAGCGGGGGAGGGCACCGGGGAGCTGTTTTTT,CASSWGLAGEGTGELFF
.,TRBJ1-1,.,TRBV11-1,TGTGCCAGCAGCTTAGCAGGAGAGACCACTGAAGCTTTCTTT,CASSLAGETTEAFF
TRBD2,TRBJ2-7,.,TRBV19,TGTGCCAGTAGTCCAGCCGACGGGGGGTACTACGAGCAGTACTTC,CASSPADGGYYEQYF
.,TRBJ2-2,once,TRBV19,TGTGCCAGTAGTTTCTTCGGTTCATCCGGGGAGCTGTTTTTT,CASSFFGSSGELFF
TRBD1,TRBJ1-2,.,TRBV13,TGTGCCAGCAGCTTCGAGCCGGGACAGGGCGGTCCCAACTATGGCTACACCTTC,CASSFEPGQGGPNYGYTF
.,TRBJ1-1,.,TRBV19,TGTGCCAGTAGTATCGGACCGGCCATGAACACTGAAGCTTTCTTT,CASSIGPAMNTEAFF
.,TRBJ1-6,once,TRBV7-9,TGTGCCAGCAGCAGGGGACAAGATGATTCACCCCTCCACTTT,CASSRGQDDSPLHF
.,TRBJ2-3,.,TRBV7-9,TGTGCCAGCAGCTCCCACGGAGCAGCTACGCAGTATTTT,CASSSHGAATQYF
.,TRBJ2-3,once,TRBV2,TGTGCCAGCAGTGAACCGGGGATTAGCACAGATACGCAGTATTTT,CASSEPGISTDTQYF
.,TRBJ2-4,.,TRBV30,TGTGCCTGGCGCCCCTGGGATGGGTTTCTGGCCAAAAACATTCAGTACTTC,CAWRPWDGFLAKNIQYF
TRBD1,TRBJ2-1,.,TRBV9,TGTGCCAGCAGCTTAACAGGGGGACCTAACAATGAGCAGTTCTTC,CASSLTGGPNNEQFF
TRBD1,TRBJ2-5,.,TRBV9,TGTGCCAGCAGCGCACACCCGATACAGGGGGTACAAGAGACCCAGTACTTC,CASSAHPIQGVQETQYF
.,TRBJ1-6,.,TRBV2,TGTGCCAGCAGTGGATTGGAGCCCCTTAATTCACCCCTCCACTTT,CASSGLEPLNSPLHF
.,TRBJ1-5,.,TRBV4-1,TGCGCCAGCAGCCAAGAGGCGGAGTCTAGCAATCAGCCCCAGCATTTT,CASSQEAESSNQPQHF
.,TRBJ2-5,.,TRBV28,TGTGCCAGCAGTTCCGACTGGCTTGAGACCCAGTACTTC,CASSSDWLETQYF
.,TRBJ1-2,.,TRBV19,TGTGCCAGTAGTATACCGTCGCGGAATGGCTATGGCTACACCTTC,CASSIPSRNGYGYTF
.,TRBJ1-2,.,TRBV27,TGTGCCAGCAGTTCCTTAACCCTACAGGGAGGTGGCTACACCTTC,CASSSLTLQGGGYTF
.,TRBJ2-7,.,TRBV11-1,TGTGCCAGCAGCGCGGGACAGACCTACTACGAGCAGTACTTC,CASSAGQTYYEQYF
.,TRBJ1-5,once,TRBV1,TGCACCAGCAGCCAAGAGTCGGACAGGGGCAATCAGCCCCAGCATTTT,CTSSQESDRGNQPQHF